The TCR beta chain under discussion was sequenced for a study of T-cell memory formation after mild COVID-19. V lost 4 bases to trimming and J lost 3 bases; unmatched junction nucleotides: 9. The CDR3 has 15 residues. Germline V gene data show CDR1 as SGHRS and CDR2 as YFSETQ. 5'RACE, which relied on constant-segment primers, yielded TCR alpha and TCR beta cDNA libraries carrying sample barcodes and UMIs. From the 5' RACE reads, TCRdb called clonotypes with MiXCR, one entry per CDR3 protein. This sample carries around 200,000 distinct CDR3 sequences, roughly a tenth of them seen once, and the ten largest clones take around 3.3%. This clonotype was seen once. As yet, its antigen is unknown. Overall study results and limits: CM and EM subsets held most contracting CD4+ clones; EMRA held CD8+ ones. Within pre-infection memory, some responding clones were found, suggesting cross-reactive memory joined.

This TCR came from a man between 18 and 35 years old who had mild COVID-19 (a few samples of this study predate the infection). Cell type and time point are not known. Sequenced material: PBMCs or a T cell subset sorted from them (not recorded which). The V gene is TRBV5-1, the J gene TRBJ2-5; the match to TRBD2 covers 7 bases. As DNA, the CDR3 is TGCGCCAGCAGCCCCCAGGCGGGGGTGGAAGAGACCCAGTACTTC. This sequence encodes CASSPQAGVEETQYF.